This T cell receptor beta chain was obtained from a study of control samples from healthy donors and cancer patients. Germline CDR1 reads MGHRA; CDR2 reads YSYEKL. This CDR3 spans 19 amino acids. Trimming removed 5 bases from V and 0 bases from J; junction bases left unmatched: 12. This table comes from immunoSEQ multiplex PCR, and its TCRdb copy is limited to in-frame clones, with some not included. Of approximately 170,000 clones listed, 88% were seen once; the top ten hold 4% to 6%. This receptor was taken from a woman in her twenties or thirties in good health. Sequenced: blood. J is TRBJ1-5 and V is TRBV4-1; 11 bases match TRBD1. The CDR3 DNA sequence: TGCGCCAGCAGCGCCACCGGGACAGGGGGATTTAGTAGCAATCAGCCCCAGCATTTT. It translates to CASSATGTGGFSSNQPQHF.